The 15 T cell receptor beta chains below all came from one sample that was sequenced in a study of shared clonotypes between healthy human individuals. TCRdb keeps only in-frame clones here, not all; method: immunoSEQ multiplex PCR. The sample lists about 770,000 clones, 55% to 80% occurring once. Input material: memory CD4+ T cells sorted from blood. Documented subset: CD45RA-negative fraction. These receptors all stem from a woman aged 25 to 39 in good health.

Written as DNA, the CDR3 is TGTGCCAGCAGCCCTACAGGGGGCGCCGTCTACGAGCAGTACTTC. Protein: CASSPTGGAVYEQYF. J is TRBJ2-7 and V is TRBV6-1; TRBD1 matches 9 bases. CDR1 is MNHNS and CDR2 is SASEGT in the germline V gene. There are 15 residues in the CDR3. Unmatched junction bases numbered 9, after V lost 6 bases and J lost 3 bases.

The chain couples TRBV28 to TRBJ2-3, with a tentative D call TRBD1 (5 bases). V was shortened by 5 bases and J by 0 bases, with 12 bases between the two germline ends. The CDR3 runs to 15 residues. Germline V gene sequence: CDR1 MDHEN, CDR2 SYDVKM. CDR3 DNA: TGTGCCAGCAGTCCGGTAGGGGCGAGCACAGATACGCAGTATTTT. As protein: CASSPVGASTDTQYF.

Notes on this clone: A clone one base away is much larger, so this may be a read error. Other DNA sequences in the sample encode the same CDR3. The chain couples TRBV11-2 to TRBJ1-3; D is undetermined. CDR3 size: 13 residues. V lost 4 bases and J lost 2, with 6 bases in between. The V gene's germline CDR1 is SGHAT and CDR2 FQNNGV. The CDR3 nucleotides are TGTGCCAGCAGCTCAGACACTGGAAACACCATATATTTT. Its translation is CASSSDTGNTIYF.

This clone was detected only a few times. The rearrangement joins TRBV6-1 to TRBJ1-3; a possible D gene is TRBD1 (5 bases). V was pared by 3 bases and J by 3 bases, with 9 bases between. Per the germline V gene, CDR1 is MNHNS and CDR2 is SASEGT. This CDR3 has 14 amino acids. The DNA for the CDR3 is TGTGCCAGCAGTGACGGGACGGATGGAAACACCATATATTTT. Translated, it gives CASSDGTDGNTIYF.

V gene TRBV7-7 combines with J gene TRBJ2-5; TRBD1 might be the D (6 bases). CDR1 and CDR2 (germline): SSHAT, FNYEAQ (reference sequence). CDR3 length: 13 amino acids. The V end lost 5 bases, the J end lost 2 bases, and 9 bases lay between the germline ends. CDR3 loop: CASSADRQETQYF. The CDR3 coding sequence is TGTGCCAGCAGCGCGGACAGACAAGAGACCCAGTACTTC.

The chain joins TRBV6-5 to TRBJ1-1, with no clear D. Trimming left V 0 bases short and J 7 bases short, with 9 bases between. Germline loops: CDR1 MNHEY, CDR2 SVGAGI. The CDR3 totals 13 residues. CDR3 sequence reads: CASSYSSYYEAFF. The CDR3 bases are TGTGCCAGCAGTTACTCGAGTTATTATGAAGCTTTCTTT.

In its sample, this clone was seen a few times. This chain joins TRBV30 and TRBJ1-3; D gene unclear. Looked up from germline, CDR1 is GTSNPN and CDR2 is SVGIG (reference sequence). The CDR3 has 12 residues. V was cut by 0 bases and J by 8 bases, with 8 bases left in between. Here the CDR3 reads CAWSVKGYTIYF. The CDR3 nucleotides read TGTGCCTGGAGTGTAAAGGGATACACCATATATTTT.

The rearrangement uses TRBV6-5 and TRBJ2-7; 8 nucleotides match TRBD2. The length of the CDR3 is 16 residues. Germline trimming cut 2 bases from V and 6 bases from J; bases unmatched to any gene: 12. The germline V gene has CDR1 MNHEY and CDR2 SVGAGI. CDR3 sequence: CASSYESAGLAPEQYF. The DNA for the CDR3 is TGTGCCAGCAGTTACGAGTCAGCCGGACTAGCTCCCGAGCAGTACTTC.

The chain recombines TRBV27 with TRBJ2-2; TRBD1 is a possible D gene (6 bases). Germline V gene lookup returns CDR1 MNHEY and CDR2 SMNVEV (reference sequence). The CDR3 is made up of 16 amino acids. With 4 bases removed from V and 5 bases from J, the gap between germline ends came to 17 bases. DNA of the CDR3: TGTGCCAGCAGTTCCACAGGGTCTATTCTAACCGGGGAGCTGTTTTTT. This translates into CASSSTGSILTGELFF.

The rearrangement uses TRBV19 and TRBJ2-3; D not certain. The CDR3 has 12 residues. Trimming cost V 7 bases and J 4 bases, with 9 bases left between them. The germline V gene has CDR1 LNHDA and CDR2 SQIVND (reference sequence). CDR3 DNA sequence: TGTGCCAGTACCCCAGGTGCAGATACGCAGTATTTT. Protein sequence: CASTPGADTQYF.

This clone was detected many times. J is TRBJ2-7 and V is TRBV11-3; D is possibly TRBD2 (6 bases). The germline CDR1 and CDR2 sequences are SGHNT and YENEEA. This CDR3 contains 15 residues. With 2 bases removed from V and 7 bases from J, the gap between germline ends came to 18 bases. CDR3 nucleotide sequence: TGTGCCAGCAGCTTAAGCGGAGGGCCCTGGTGGGAGCAGTACTTC. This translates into CASSLSGGPWWEQYF.

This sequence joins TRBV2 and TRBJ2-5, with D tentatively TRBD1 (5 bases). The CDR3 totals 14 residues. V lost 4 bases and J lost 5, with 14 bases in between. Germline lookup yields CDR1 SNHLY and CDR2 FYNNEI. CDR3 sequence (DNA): TGTGCCAGCAGTGGGGGTCGGCCAGGGGAGACCCAGTACTTC. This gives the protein CASSGGRPGETQYF.

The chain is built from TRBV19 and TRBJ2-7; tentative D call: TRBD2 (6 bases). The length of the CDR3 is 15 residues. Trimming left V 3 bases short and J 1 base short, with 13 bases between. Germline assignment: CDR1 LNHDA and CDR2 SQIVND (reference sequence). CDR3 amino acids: CASSILPGRSYEQYF. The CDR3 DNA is TGTGCCAGTAGTATTCTCCCCGGGAGATCCTACGAGCAGTACTTC.

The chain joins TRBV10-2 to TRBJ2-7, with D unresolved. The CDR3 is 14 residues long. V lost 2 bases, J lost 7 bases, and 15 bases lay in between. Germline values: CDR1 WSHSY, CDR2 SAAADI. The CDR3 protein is CASSEVKGLGEQYF. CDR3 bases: TGCGCCAGCAGTGAGGTAAAGGGTCTCGGGGAGCAGTACTTC.

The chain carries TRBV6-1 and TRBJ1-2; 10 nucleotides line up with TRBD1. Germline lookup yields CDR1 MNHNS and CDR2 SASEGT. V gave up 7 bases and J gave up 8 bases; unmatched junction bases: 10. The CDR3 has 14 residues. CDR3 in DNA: TGTGCCAGCATTACGCCGGGACAGGGGTCCGGCTACACCTTC. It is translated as CASITPGQGSGYTF.